These 29 T cell receptor beta chains originate from one sample sequenced in a study of cytomegalovirus exposure and HLA in healthy donors. With 60 Vbeta and 13 Jbeta primers, the PCR was carried out. The method was immunoSEQ multiplex PCR; TCRdb's version includes in-frame clones alone and lacks a portion of them. The sample contains 150,000 to 200,000 clones, around 65% of which appear only once. Sequencing used PBMCs. The receptor set was obtained from a middle-aged woman in good health and CMV-seropositive.

In this sample, this clone turned up a few times. The chain is built from TRBV28 and TRBJ2-7; 7 bases are a match to TRBD2. Trimming removed 7 bases from V and 3 bases from J; junction bases left unmatched: 0. Germline assignment: CDR1 MDHEN and CDR2 SYDVKM. This CDR3 is built from 11 residues. The CDR3 coding sequence is TGTGCCAGCACGGGGGGCTACGAGCAGTACTTC. Its protein is CASTGGYEQYF.

This chain uses TRBV7-2 with TRBJ1-5; D may be TRBD1 (6 bases). The V gene lost 5 bases and the J gene lost 6 bases, with 11 bases spanning the gap. The CDR3 spans 13 residues. The germline gives CDR1 SGHTA, CDR2 FQGNSA. The CDR3, as DNA: TGTGCCAGCAGCGTCGACAGGTCTCAGCCCCAGCATTTT. Amino acid sequence: CASSVDRSQPQHF.

V gene TRBV19 combines with J gene TRBJ1-4; the D gene is possibly TRBD1 (6 bases). The CDR3 covers 15 residues. Per germline, CDR1 LNHDA and CDR2 SQIVND (reference sequence). V lost 7 bases and J 5 bases, leaving 17 bases between the germline ends. CDR3 sequence (DNA): TGTGCCAGTACGGGACAACCCCTGGCAAATGAAAAACTGTTTTTT. Translated, it gives CASTGQPLANEKLFF. Combining the CDR3 with reference TRBV19 and TRBJ1-4 gives the whole variable domain DGGITQSPKYLFRKEGQNVTLSCEQNLNHDAMYWYRQDPGQGLRLIYYSQIVNDFQKGDIAEGYSVSREKKESFPLTVTSAQKNPTAFYLCASTGQPLANEKLFFGSGTQLSVL.

The CDR3 sequence is CASSDPGGAANTGELFF. The CDR3 coding sequence is TGTGCCAGCAGTGACCCAGGTGGGGCCGCGAACACCGGGGAGCTGTTTTTT. The rearrangement joins TRBV6-1 to TRBJ2-2, with D perhaps TRBD1 (5 bases). Germline-derived CDR1 and CDR2 are MNHNS and SASEGT. The CDR3 sequence is 17 residues long. The V and J ends lost 3 bases and 0 bases respectively, with 14 bases between them.

The table lists this clone with a few counts. The chain couples TRBV15 to TRBJ1-5; D possibly corresponds to TRBD1 (6 bases). Germline V lookup: CDR1 LNHNV, CDR2 YYDKDF (reference sequence). This CDR3 has 17 residues. V dropped 0 bases and J dropped 4 bases, with 16 bases sitting between them. CDR3 amino acids: CATSRDLGQGQNQPQHF. The CDR3 DNA reads TGTGCCACCAGCAGAGATTTGGGCCAGGGGCAGAATCAGCCCCAGCATTTT. Drawing the rest from reference TRBV15 and TRBJ1-5, the complete variable domain is DAMVIQNPRYQVTQFGKPVTLSCSQTLNHNVMYWYQQKSSQAPKLLFHYYDKDFNNEADTPDNFQSRRPNTSFCFLDIRSPGLGDTAMYLCATSRDLGQGQNQPQHFGDGTRLSIL.

The gene calls are TRBV5-8 and TRBJ2-5; TRBD1 matches 11 bases. The CDR3 loop spans 15 amino acids. Germline V lookup: CDR1 SGHTS, CDR2 YDEGEE. V lost 6 bases to trimming and J lost 11 bases; unmatched junction nucleotides: 15. CDR3 region: CASTKTGTGGRGQYF. The CDR3 nucleotides are TGTGCCAGCACCAAAACCGGGACAGGGGGTCGAGGACAGTACTTC.

This clone was detected a few times. The V call is TRBV5-1, the J call TRBJ2-3, with TRBD2 matching over 7 bases. The CDR3 is 14 amino acids. In germline, CDR1 is SGHRS, CDR2 YFSETQ. V lost 3 bases, J lost 2 bases, and 3 bases stayed unmatched. The CDR3 sequence is CASSSSGDTDTQYF. The CDR3 region has the DNA TGCGCCAGCAGCTCTAGCGGAGACACAGATACGCAGTATTTT.

This clone was seen just once. The chain is built from TRBV2 and TRBJ2-1; unclear D gene. Per the germline V gene, CDR1 is SNHLY and CDR2 is FYNNEI. The CDR3 covers 12 residues. V was shortened by 5 bases and J by 4 bases, with 6 bases between the two germline ends. The CDR3 loop is CASSSDYNEQFF. In DNA, the CDR3 is TGTGCCAGCAGTAGCGATTACAATGAGCAGTTCTTC.

The chain is built from TRBV27 and TRBJ2-7; D is perhaps TRBD1 (5 bases). The CDR3 loop spans 13 amino acids. Germline assignment: CDR1 MNHEY and CDR2 SMNVEV (reference sequence). V was shortened by 3 bases and J by 2 bases, with 8 bases between the two germline ends. As DNA, the CDR3 is TGTGCCAGCAGTTTTAGCAGGGCCTACGAGCAGTACTTC. Translation gives CASSFSRAYEQYF.

The chain recombines TRBV4-2 with TRBJ1-1; D is ambiguous. This CDR3 spans 12 amino acids. In germline, CDR1 is LGHNA, CDR2 YNFKEQ. Trimming stripped 1 base from V and 5 bases from J, with 5 bases between. The CDR3: CASSQAGTEAFF. The CDR3 nucleotides are TGTGCCAGCAGCCAAGCCGGGACTGAAGCTTTCTTT.

The rearrangement links TRBV2 to TRBJ2-7; no firm D call. The germline CDR1 and CDR2 sequences are SNHLY and FYNNEI. The V end was cut by 2 bases, the J end by 2 bases, with 7 bases between. CDR3 size: 13 residues. In DNA, the CDR3 is TGTGCCAGCAGTGAACTCTTAGCCTACGAGCAGTACTTC. This codes for CASSELLAYEQYF. The full variable domain, its missing parts supplied by reference TRBV2 and TRBJ2-7, is EPEVTQTPSHQVTQMGQEVILRCVPISNHLYFYWYRQILGQKVEFLVSFYNNEISEKSEIFDDQFSVERPDGSNFTLKIRSTKLEDSAMYFCASSELLAYEQYFGPGTRLTVT.

This chain uses TRBV4-1 with TRBJ1-2; a weak D match, TRBD1 (5 bases). Per the germline V gene, CDR1 is MGHRA and CDR2 is YSYEKL. V dropped 1 base and J dropped 4 bases, with 10 bases sitting between them. CDR3 length: 14 residues. CDR3 bases: TGCGCCAGCAGCCAAGGGGGGGTCCTCTATGGCTACACCTTC. Its protein product is CASSQGGVLYGYTF.

CDR3 in DNA: TGTGCCAGCAGTACAGCCCCAGGGTCCTACGAGCAGTACTTC. This encodes CASSTAPGSYEQYF. The rearrangement links TRBV28 to TRBJ2-7; D is possibly TRBD1 (5 bases). Germline V gives CDR1 MDHEN, CDR2 SYDVKM. This CDR3 has 14 residues. V lost 5 bases to trimming and J lost 1 base, with 12 bases between them.

This chain joins TRBV28 and TRBJ2-3; 7 positions match TRBD2. The V segment lost 1 base and the J segment 4 bases; nucleotides outside the gene matches: 11. The CDR3 has 17 residues. CDR1 MDHEN and CDR2 SYDVKM come from the germline V gene. CDR3 sequence reads: CASSLSGAGVSADTQYF. The DNA of the CDR3 is TGTGCCAGCAGTTTATCCGGCGCGGGAGTTTCCGCAGATACGCAGTATTTT.

This clone came up a few times. The rearrangement uses TRBV4-3 and TRBJ2-1; 12 bases fit TRBD2. The germline V gene encodes CDR1 LGHNA and CDR2 YSLEER. The CDR3 has 20 amino acids. V lost 0 bases, J lost 0 bases, and 9 bases stayed unmatched. The CDR3: CASSQDGWEGLAGSYNEQFF. The CDR3 region has the DNA TGCGCCAGCAGCCAAGATGGTTGGGAGGGACTAGCGGGCTCCTACAATGAGCAGTTCTTC.

J is TRBJ2-1 and V is TRBV19, with 9 bases identical to TRBD1. The CDR3 covers 16 residues. The V segment lost 5 bases and the J segment 4 bases; nucleotides outside the gene matches: 9. Germline assignment: CDR1 LNHDA and CDR2 SQIVND (reference sequence). The CDR3 sequence is CASSPPGQGIYNEQFF. The CDR3 bases are TGTGCCAGTAGTCCCCCGGGACAGGGCATTTACAATGAGCAGTTCTTC.

The DNA for the CDR3 is TGTGCCAGCAAGTCAACAGGGGCTGGCTACACCTTC. Translating gives CASKSTGAGYTF. This sequence joins TRBV6-5 and TRBJ1-2; 7 bases fit TRBD1. Trimming at V came to 7 bases and at J to 7 bases, leaving 6 bases not matched to a gene. Germline lookup yields CDR1 MNHEY and CDR2 SVGAGI. CDR3 length: 12 amino acids.

This clone has only a few counts. The genes are TRBV9 and TRBJ1-5; D is uncertain. The CDR3 spans 16 residues. Trimming removed 0 bases from V and 5 bases from J, with 15 bases in between. Looked up from germline, CDR1 is SGDLS and CDR2 is YYNGEE. CDR3 amino acids: CASSVDDSLGDQPQHF. The CDR3 region has the DNA TGTGCCAGCAGCGTAGATGATAGTCTCGGTGATCAGCCCCAGCATTTT. Full variable domain (remainder filled in from reference TRBV9 and TRBJ1-5): DSGVTQTPKHLITATGQRVTLRCSPRSGDLSVYWYQQSLDQGLQFLIQYYNGEERAKGNILERFSAQQFPDLHSELNLSSLELGDSALYFCASSVDDSLGDQPQHFGDGTRLSIL.

The chain has TRBV5-1 and TRBJ2-3, with TRBD1 matching over 10 bases. V shed 2 bases and J 5 bases; nucleotides not matched to a gene: 5. This CDR3 region has 15 residues. CDR1 and CDR2 (germline): SGHRS, YFSETQ. The CDR3 coding sequence is TGCGCCAGCAGCTTTTCCGGGACAGGGGTAGATACGCAGTATTTT. Translating gives CASSFSGTGVDTQYF.

The CDR3 reads CASGTGMDTEAFF. The CDR3 DNA sequence: TGTGCCAGCGGTACAGGGATGGACACTGAAGCTTTCTTT. The genes are TRBV5-4 and TRBJ1-1, with D possibly being TRBD1 (6 bases). Trimming left V 7 bases short and J 3 bases short, with 13 bases between. The CDR3 is 13 amino acids. The germline CDR1 and CDR2 sequences are SGHNT and YYREEE (reference sequence).

This clone was counted only a few times. Its ends do not fully match the called genes, so a read error is possible. V is TRBV28 and J is TRBJ1-6; D possibly corresponds to TRBD1 (6 bases). The CDR3 loop spans 12 amino acids. Germline V CDR1 and CDR2: MDHEN, SYDVKM. CDR3 bases: TGTGCCAGCAGACGAAATTTTGACAGGTTGGACTTT. It specifies CASRRNFDRLDF. Supplemented by reference TRBV28 and TRBJ1-6, the full variable domain reads DVKVTQSSRYLVKRTGEKVFLECVQDMDHENMFWYRQDPGLGLRLIYFSYDVKMKEKGDIPEGYSVSREKKERFSLILESASTNQTSMYLCASRRNFDRLDFGNGTRLTVT.

This chain uses TRBV7-9 with TRBJ1-1; D gene uncertain. The CDR3 has 15 amino acids. The V gene lost 3 bases and the J gene lost 5 bases, with 16 bases spanning the gap. Germline V gives CDR1 SEHNR, CDR2 FQNEAQ (reference sequence). The CDR3 DNA reads as TGTGCCAGCAGCTTGCTTGGGTCGGGAGGGACTGAAGCTTTCTTT. It is translated as CASSLLGSGGTEAFF.

This clone has a single count. This rearrangement joins TRBV7-9 to TRBJ1-1; TRBD1 might be the D (5 bases). With 4 bases removed from V and 10 bases from J, the gap between germline ends came to 16 bases. Germline V gene lookup returns CDR1 SEHNR and CDR2 FQNEAQ (reference sequence). The CDR3 covers 13 residues. CDR3 in DNA: TGTGCCAGCAGCTCTGGGGAGGGGCTTGGAGCTTTCTTT. It codes for CASSSGEGLGAFF.

The gene calls are TRBV19 and TRBJ2-7; 10 bases are a match to TRBD1. Trimming took 1 base from V and 3 from J; bases not matched to a gene: 3. The CDR3 sequence is 15 residues long. Germline assignment: CDR1 LNHDA and CDR2 SQIVND (reference sequence). The CDR3 bases are TGTGCCAGTAGTATAGGAGGGACAGGGGTCTACGAGCAGTACTTC. Translating gives CASSIGGTGVYEQYF. The full variable domain, its missing parts supplied by reference TRBV19 and TRBJ2-7, is DGGITQSPKYLFRKEGQNVTLSCEQNLNHDAMYWYRQDPGQGLRLIYYSQIVNDFQKGDIAEGYSVSREKKESFPLTVTSAQKNPTAFYLCASSIGGTGVYEQYFGPGTRLTVT.

This clone was observed a single time. The rearrangement joins TRBV21-1 to TRBJ1-2. TRBV21-1 is a recognized pseudogene. The CDR3 consists of 15 residues. The CDR3 nucleotides are TGTGCCAGCAGCAAAGAGACTGCGGGGTACTATGGCTACACCTTC. Amino acids: CASSKETAGYYGYTF.

The chain combines TRBV5-4 with TRBJ2-3; 10 bases align to TRBD2. The CDR3 consists of 16 residues. J lost 2 bases, V lost 1 base, and 4 bases had no gene match. CDR1 is SGHNT, CDR2 YYREEE, per germline (reference sequence). The DNA of the CDR3 is TGTGCCAGCAGCTTGTTTCTAGCGGGGGCCACAGATACGCAGTATTTT. Translated, it gives CASSLFLAGATDTQYF.

The chain carries TRBV28 and TRBJ1-5, with D hard to call. CDR3 length equals 15 residues. Per germline, CDR1 MDHEN and CDR2 SYDVKM. The V end was cut by 3 bases, the J end by 5 bases, with 14 bases between. This chain's CDR3 is CASSLYQASDQPQHF. The CDR3 DNA reads TGTGCCAGCAGTTTGTATCAGGCTTCAGATCAGCCCCAGCATTTT.

The chain joins TRBV18 to TRBJ1-1, with TRBD1 matching 7 bases. Losses at the gene ends were 4 bases for V and 3 bases for J; bases not matched to a gene: 2. The CDR3 is 13 amino acids. CDR1 and CDR2 from the germline V gene are KGHSH and LQKENI. CDR3 DNA sequence: TGTGCCAGCTCACGACAGGGAGACACTGAAGCTTTCTTT. It specifies CASSRQGDTEAFF.

This rearrangement joins TRBV19 to TRBJ2-7, with D possibly being TRBD1 (5 bases). Per germline, CDR1 LNHDA and CDR2 SQIVND (reference sequence). The CDR3 extends over 13 amino acids. The ends were cut back, 7 bases at V and 1 base at J, with 11 bases in the middle. The CDR3 spells CASMDKNSYEQYF. For the CDR3, the DNA is TGTGCCAGTATGGACAAGAATTCCTACGAGCAGTACTTC.